This T cell receptor (beta chain) was identified during a study of blood T cell repertoires in COVID-19. Trimming took 5 bases from V and 15 from J; bases not matched to a gene: 8. The CDR3 length is 12 residues. The germline gives CDR1 SEHNR, CDR2 FQNEAQ (reference sequence). This clone was picked up one time. The data were produced by immunoSEQ multiplex PCR, yet TCRdb's version contains in-frame clones alone and is incomplete. The table includes around 97,000 clones, around four fifths detected once. Sequencing used peripheral blood. V gene TRBV7-9 combines with J gene TRBJ2-1; 9 bases align to TRBD2. The receptor was isolated from a man between 65 and 85 years old with acute or convalescent COVID-19. CDR3 sequence (DNA): TGTGCCAGCAGCCCCCCCGGGACTAGCTTGTTCTTC. Its translation is CASSPPGTSLFF. Complete variable domain (other parts from reference TRBV7-9 and TRBJ2-1): DTGVSQNPRHKITKRGQNVTFRCDPISEHNRLYWYRQTLGQGPEFLTYFQNEAQLEKSRLLSDRFSAERPKGSFSTLEIQRTEQGDSAMYLCASSPPGTSLFFGPGTRLTVL.